What follows describes a single TCR beta chain. Its antigen is currently unknown. The data were obtained in a study of Ad26.COV2.S vaccination and SARS-CoV-2 variants. About the study: Each vaccinee took Ad26.COV2.S intramuscularly, once or twice 56 days apart. The study, taken as a whole, reports: Vaccine and placebo recipients had comparable breadth of non-spike TCRs.

The CDR3 has 15 amino acids. Trimming cost V 6 bases and J 3 bases, with 15 bases left between them. Germline V CDR1 and CDR2: MNHEY, SVGAGI. This table comes from immunoSEQ multiplex PCR, and its TCRdb copy is limited to in-frame clones, with some not included. Among a few hundred thousand clones listed, 90% were seen once. Specified treatment: about 20 received Ad26.COV2.S at low or high dose, single or two shots; about five received placebo; per-sample allocation not given. At day 63 after the first vaccine or placebo injection, samples were drawn. Ad26.COV2.S expressed prefusion-stabilized spike from the original Wuhan strain.

The receptor was derived from a person between 18 and 65 years old who received the Ad26.COV2.S COVID-19 vaccine or a placebo. This rearrangement joins TRBV6-5 to TRBJ2-1, with TRBD2 as a possible D gene (5 bases). This specimen consisted of peripheral blood, obtained in a trial of Ad26.COV2.S vaccine versus placebo. This CDR3 reads CASRRRTRGYNEQFF. CDR3 sequence (DNA): TGTGCCAGCAGGCGTCGTACCCGGGGCTACAATGAGCAGTTCTTC.